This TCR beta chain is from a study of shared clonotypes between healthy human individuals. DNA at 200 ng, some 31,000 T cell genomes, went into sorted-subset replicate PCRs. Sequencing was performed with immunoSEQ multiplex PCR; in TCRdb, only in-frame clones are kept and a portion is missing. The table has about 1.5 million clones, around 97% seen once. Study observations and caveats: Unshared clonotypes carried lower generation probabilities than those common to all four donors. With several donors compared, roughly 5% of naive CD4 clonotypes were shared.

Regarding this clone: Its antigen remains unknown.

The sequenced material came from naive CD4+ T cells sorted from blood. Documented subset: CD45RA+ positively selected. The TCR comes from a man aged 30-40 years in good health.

The CDR3 loop is CASSLDLGKTDTQYF. The CDR3 bases are TGTGCCAGCAGCTTAGATTTAGGGAAAACAGATACGCAGTATTTT. The V and J genes are TRBV11-3 and TRBJ2-3; D is uncertain. Trimming took off 0 bases at V and 3 bases at J, with 10 bases between the two ends. The CDR3 sequence is 15 residues long. Looked up from germline, CDR1 is SGHNT and CDR2 is YENEEA.